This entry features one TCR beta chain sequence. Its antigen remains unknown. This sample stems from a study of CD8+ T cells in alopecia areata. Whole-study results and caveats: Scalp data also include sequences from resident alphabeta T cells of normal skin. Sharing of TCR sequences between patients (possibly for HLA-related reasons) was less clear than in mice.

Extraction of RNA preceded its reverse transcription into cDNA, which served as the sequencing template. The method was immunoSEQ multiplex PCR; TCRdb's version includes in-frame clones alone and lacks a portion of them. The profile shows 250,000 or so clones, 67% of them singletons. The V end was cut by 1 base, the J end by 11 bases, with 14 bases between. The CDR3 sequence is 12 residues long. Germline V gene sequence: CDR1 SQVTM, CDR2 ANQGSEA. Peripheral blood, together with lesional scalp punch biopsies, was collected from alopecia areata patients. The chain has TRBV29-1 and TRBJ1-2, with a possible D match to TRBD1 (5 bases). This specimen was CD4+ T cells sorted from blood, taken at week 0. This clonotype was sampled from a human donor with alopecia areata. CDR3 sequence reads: CSVEAVGDLYTF. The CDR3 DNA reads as TGCAGCGTTGAAGCCGTAGGGGATCTTTACACCTTC. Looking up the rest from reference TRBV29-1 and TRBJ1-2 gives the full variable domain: SAVISQKPSRDICQRGTSLTIQCQVDSQVTMMFWYRQQPGQSLTLIATANQGSEATYESGFVIDKFPISRPNLTFSTLTVSNMSPEDSSIYLCSVEAVGDLYTFGSGTRLTVV.